One sample yielded the 5 T cell receptor beta chains listed below, sequenced in a study of blood T cell repertoires in COVID-19. Data came from immunoSEQ multiplex PCR; TCRdb stores just in-frame clones and leaves some out. Of tens of thousands of clones listed, roughly 84% are singletons. The specimen was peripheral blood. The receptors stem from a human donor in a cohort sampled during active COVID-19. The donor label of this sample is uncertain.

The chain combines TRBV6-6 with TRBJ2-1, with 8 bases identical to TRBD1. Germline values: CDR1 MNHNY, CDR2 SVGAGI (reference sequence). J lost 4 bases, V lost 7 bases, and 9 bases had no gene match. CDR3 length: 15 residues. The CDR3 sequence: CASTPDRAIYNEQFF. The CDR3 region has the DNA TGTGCCAGCACCCCGGACAGGGCCATTTACAATGAGCAGTTCTTC.

This clone has only one observation. J is TRBJ1-2 and V is TRBV7-2; no clear D. Germline V CDR1 and CDR2: SGHTA, FQGNSA. The CDR3 totals 14 residues. The germline V and J ends were trimmed by 5 bases and 2 bases, with 12 bases remaining between them. CDR3 loop: CASSRSSGNYGYTF. The CDR3 DNA reads as TGTGCCAGCAGCCGGTCTAGCGGGAACTATGGCTACACCTTC.

The chain is built from TRBV21-1 and TRBJ1-4. TRBV21-1 is a known pseudogene. The CDR3 has 15 amino acids. Here the CDR3 reads CASSTLGGINEKLFF. CDR3 bases: TGTGCCAGCAGCACCCTGGGGGGGATCAATGAAAAACTGTTTTTT.

The chain carries TRBV3-1 (or the pseudogene TRBV3-2) and TRBJ1-6; 10 nucleotides match TRBD1. Losses at the gene ends were 4 bases for V and 7 bases for J; bases not matched to a gene: 10. The CDR3 loop spans 17 amino acids. Per germline, CDR1 LGHDT and CDR2 YNNKEL (reference sequence). As DNA, the CDR3 is TGTGCCAGCAGCCGCCAGACAGGGGGCTTGAGGAATTCACCCCTCCACTTT. Translated: CASSRQTGGLRNSPLHF.

The chain is built from TRBV3-1 (or the pseudogene TRBV3-2) and TRBJ2-4; 11 nucleotides align to TRBD1. This CDR3 is built from 14 residues. Trimming at V came to 5 bases and at J to 7 bases, leaving 4 bases not matched to a gene. The germline gives CDR1 LGHDT, CDR2 YNNKEL (reference sequence). DNA for the CDR3: TGTGCCAGCAGCGGGCGGGACAGGGGGAACATTCAGTACTTC. Amino acids: CASSGRDRGNIQYF.